These 21 T cell receptor beta chains came from one sample sequenced in a study of cytomegalovirus exposure and HLA in healthy donors. The PCR made use of 60 Vbeta and 13 Jbeta primers. The data were produced by immunoSEQ multiplex PCR, yet TCRdb's version contains in-frame clones alone and is incomplete. The repertoire holds 95,000 to 150,000 clones, over 60% seen once, with over 5.5% in the top ten. Sequencing was done on a sample of PBMCs. These receptors were taken from a woman aged 40 to 55 in good health and CMV-seronegative.

In its sample, this clone was seen a few times. The chain carries TRBV6-1 and TRBJ1-5, with D maybe TRBD1 (6 bases). The CDR3 covers 14 residues. CDR1 and CDR2 from the germline V gene are MNHNS and SASEGT. Trimming left V 4 bases short and J 9 bases short, with 16 bases between. CDR3 residues: CASSGRGQSLPQHF. CDR3 nucleotides: TGTGCCAGCAGTGGGAGAGGACAGTCGCTGCCCCAGCATTTT.

DNA of the CDR3: TGTGCCAGCAGCTTTACTCCACGGGAGACCCAGTACTTC. This translates into CASSFTPRETQYF. The rearrangement joins TRBV7-2 to TRBJ2-5; D not certain. V was clipped by 3 bases and J by 5 bases, with 10 bases between them. Germline V gene sequence: CDR1 SGHTA, CDR2 FQGNSA. The CDR3 runs to 13 residues.

This clone was counted once. The chain employs TRBV11-2 and TRBJ1-1; no definite D call. Trimming removed 1 base from V and 5 bases from J, with 14 bases in between. The germline V gene encodes CDR1 SGHAT and CDR2 FQNNGV. The CDR3 is 15 amino acids. CDR3 DNA: TGTGCCAGCAGCTTAGGGGCAGGCCTGGCAACTGAAGCTTTCTTT. This sequence encodes CASSLGAGLATEAFF.

J is TRBJ2-4 and V is TRBV5-1; 11 positions agree with TRBD1. The CDR3 length is 19 residues. V gave up 4 bases and J gave up 1 base; unmatched junction bases: 13. CDR1 and CDR2 from the germline V gene are SGHRS and YFSETQ. The CDR3, as DNA: TGCGCCAGCAGCCGTAATCGGGACAGGGGGTTGGGGGCCAAAAACATTCAGTACTTC. Translating gives CASSRNRDRGLGAKNIQYF.

V and J are TRBV4-1 and TRBJ2-3; unclear D gene. V lost 1 base and J lost 2, with 7 bases in between. The CDR3 has 14 amino acids. Germline assignment: CDR1 MGHRA and CDR2 YSYEKL. The CDR3: CASSQVTATDTQYF. For the CDR3, the DNA is TGCGCCAGCAGCCAAGTCACTGCCACAGATACGCAGTATTTT.

This chain joins TRBV4-3 and TRBJ2-1, with no clear D. This CDR3 comprises 14 residues. CDR1 and CDR2 from the germline V gene are LGHNA and YSLEER. Trimming stripped 4 bases from V and 4 bases from J, with 11 bases between. The CDR3 DNA is TGCGCCAGCAGCCCCTCCCTAGAATACAATGAGCAGTTCTTC. Translated, it gives CASSPSLEYNEQFF.

This clone has more than one count but fewer than ten. The gene calls are TRBV5-1 and TRBJ2-1; 13 nucleotides align to TRBD2. Trimming removed 2 bases from V and 9 bases from J; junction bases left unmatched: 5. The germline V gene has CDR1 SGHRS and CDR2 YFSETQ. This CDR3 is built from 15 residues. Here the CDR3 reads CASSFRTSGSAEQFF. Written as DNA, the CDR3 is TGCGCCAGCAGCTTCCGGACTAGCGGGAGTGCTGAGCAGTTCTTC.

Only a few counts were recorded for this clone. The chain uses TRBV5-4 and TRBJ2-5; 14 bases align to TRBD2. J gave up 5 bases and V 3 bases, and 6 bases lay outside the gene matches. This CDR3 region has 16 residues. The germline CDR1 and CDR2 sequences are SGHNT and YYREEE (reference sequence). CDR3 nucleotides: TGTGCCAGCAGCTCCGGACTAGCGGGAGGATTTGAGACCCAGTACTTC. This gives the protein CASSSGLAGGFETQYF. Full variable domain (missing parts from reference TRBV5-4 and TRBJ2-5): ETGVTQSPTHLIKTRGQQVTLRCSSQSGHNTVSWYQQALGQGPQFIFQYYREEENGRGNFPPRFSGLQFPNYSSELNVNALELDDSALYLCASSSGLAGGFETQYFGPGTRLLVL.

In its sample, this clone was seen a few times. The J gene is TRBJ2-1, the V gene TRBV21-1; the table's D gene call, TRBD2, was not cross checked with the DNA. TRBV21-1 is shown as a pseudogene. The CDR3 runs 11 residues. CDR3 sequence (DNA): TGTGCCAGCCCCGGGGACAATGAGCAGTTCTTC. Encoded protein: CASPGDNEQFF.

The chain couples TRBV5-4 to TRBJ2-5; D is perhaps TRBD2 (7 bases). V shed 4 bases and J shed 2 bases, with 12 bases lying between them. Germline CDR1 reads SGHNT; CDR2 reads YYREEE (reference sequence). The CDR3 contains 14 residues. The CDR3 loop reads CASSGGGSQETQYF. Written as DNA, the CDR3 is TGTGCCAGCAGCGGGGGGGGCAGTCAAGAGACCCAGTACTTC.

V is TRBV28 and J is TRBJ2-7, with D possibly being TRBD2 (6 bases). V gave up 4 bases and J gave up 0 bases, with 16 bases separating them. This CDR3 has 16 residues. In germline, CDR1 is MDHEN, CDR2 SYDVKM. The CDR3 region is CASSYPLSGPSYEQYF. CDR3 coding DNA: TGTGCCAGCAGTTACCCGCTGAGCGGGCCCTCCTACGAGCAGTACTTC.

This chain uses TRBV7-3 with TRBJ2-5; tentatively, D is TRBD2 (5 bases). V was clipped by 4 bases and J by 1 base, with 7 bases between them. The germline V gene encodes CDR1 SGHTA and CDR2 FQGTGA. The CDR3 is 13 residues long. The CDR3 DNA sequence: TGTGCCAGCAGCTCGGGGTCCCAAGAGACCCAGTACTTC. Amino acid sequence: CASSSGSQETQYF.

The chain recombines TRBV27 with TRBJ2-7, with TRBD2 matching over 9 bases. V lost 4 bases, J lost 6 bases, and 10 bases stayed unmatched. From germline, CDR1 is MNHEY and CDR2 SMNVEV (reference sequence). The CDR3 has 15 amino acids. The CDR3 coding sequence is TGTGCCAGCAGTTCTTGGGCTAGCGGGAAGGGCGAGCAGTACTTC. This encodes CASSSWASGKGEQYF.

The genes are TRBV5-1 and TRBJ1-6; TRBD1 is a possible D gene (5 bases). This CDR3 comprises 15 residues. Germline CDR1 reads SGHRS; CDR2 reads YFSETQ. V lost 0 bases to trimming and J lost 7 bases, with 11 bases between them. The CDR3 nucleotides are TGCGCCAGCAGCTTGGGCGCAGGGATGAATTCACCCCTCCACTTT. Residues: CASSLGAGMNSPLHF.

This clone was detected only a few times. The chain joins TRBV7-6 to TRBJ1-1, with D tentatively TRBD1 (5 bases). Germline V gene lookup returns CDR1 SGHVS and CDR2 FNYEAQ. CDR3 length: 13 residues. Trimming removed 5 bases at V and 2 bases at J, with 9 bases between. The CDR3 region is CASSRQGNTEAFF. The CDR3, as DNA: TGTGCCAGCAGCCGTCAGGGTAACACTGAAGCTTTCTTT.

The V call is TRBV27, the J call TRBJ1-6; 10 bases line up with TRBD1. The CDR3 covers 16 residues. After removal of 0 bases from V and 7 bases from J, the junction contained 3 bases not matched to a gene. Germline V CDR1 and CDR2: MNHEY, SMNVEV (reference sequence). The CDR3 DNA is TGTGCCAGCAGTTTATCTCCGGACAGGGGGAATTCACCCCTCCACTTT. Amino acid sequence: CASSLSPDRGNSPLHF.

J is TRBJ1-2 and V is TRBV5-1, with a weak D call TRBD1 (5 bases). Trimming took 4 bases from V and 6 from J, leaving 16 bases between them. Germline-derived CDR1 and CDR2 are SGHRS and YFSETQ. The CDR3 spans 14 residues. The CDR3 DNA follows: TGCGCCAGCAGCCCGGACATAGGGTTGAATGGCTACACCTTC. Amino acids: CASSPDIGLNGYTF.

The chain is built from TRBV9 and TRBJ2-7; 7 nucleotides align to TRBD2. Germline trimming cut 3 bases from V and 6 bases from J; bases unmatched to any gene: 9. Looked up from germline, CDR1 is SGDLS and CDR2 is YYNGEE. The CDR3 sequence is 14 residues long. CDR3 residues: CASSAPSGEGEQYF. The CDR3 DNA reads TGTGCCAGCAGCGCCCCCTCGGGGGAGGGCGAGCAGTACTTC.

The chain joins TRBV29-1 to TRBJ2-3; D gene unclear. CDR1 is SQVTM and CDR2 is ANQGSEA in the germline V gene. Trimming pared 4 bases from V and 5 bases from J, leaving 7 bases between. This CDR3 has 11 residues. CDR3 coding DNA: TGCAGCGTTGTCGCCGGAGATACGCAGTATTTT. Protein sequence: CSVVAGDTQYF.

The chain carries TRBV5-1 and TRBJ2-5, with D tentatively TRBD1 (5 bases). The closer fit of TRBJ2-7 to the DNA end suggests the J call may be wrong. CDR1 is SGHRS and CDR2 is YFSETQ in the germline V gene. The CDR3 has 15 amino acids. CDR3 loop: CASSLDNTGAYEQYF. CDR3 nucleotide sequence: TGCGCCAGCAGCTTGGACAATACAGGAGCCTACGAGCAGTACTTC.

The chain uses TRBV19 and TRBJ2-5; 9 bases are shared with TRBD2. CDR3 length: 14 residues. V shed 5 bases, J shed 5 bases, and the junction held 6 bases outside the gene matches. Germline V gene data show CDR1 as LNHDA and CDR2 as SQIVND (reference sequence). The CDR3 region is CASSRGRAGETQYF. In DNA, the CDR3 is TGTGCCAGTAGTCGCGGGAGGGCCGGTGAGACCCAGTACTTC.